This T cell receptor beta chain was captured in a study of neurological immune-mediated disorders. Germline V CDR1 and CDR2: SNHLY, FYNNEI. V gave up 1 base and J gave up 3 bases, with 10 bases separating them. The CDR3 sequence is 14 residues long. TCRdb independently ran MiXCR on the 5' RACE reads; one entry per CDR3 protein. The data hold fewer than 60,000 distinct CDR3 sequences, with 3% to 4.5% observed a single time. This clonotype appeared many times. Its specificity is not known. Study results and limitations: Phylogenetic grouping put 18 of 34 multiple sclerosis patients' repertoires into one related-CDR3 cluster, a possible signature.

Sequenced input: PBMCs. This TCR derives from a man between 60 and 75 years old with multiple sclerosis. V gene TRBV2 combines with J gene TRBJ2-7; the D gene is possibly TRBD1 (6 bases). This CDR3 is CASSEGGRSYEQYF. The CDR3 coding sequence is TGTGCCAGCAGTGAAGGGGGGCGGAGCTACGAGCAGTACTTC.